This T cell receptor beta chain was obtained from a study of cytotoxic CD8 clonotypes in ibrutinib-treated CLL. Overall study: Mean productive templates were 255,043; mean productive rearrangements were roughly 100,000.

The CDR3 spans 15 residues. The germline gives CDR1 LNHNV, CDR2 YYDKDF (reference sequence). Clones were read by immunoSEQ multiplex PCR, and TCRdb kept only the in-frame ones, dropping some. Found here are fewer than 400,000 clones, under 70% of them singletons; the top ten hold roughly 6%. The material was PBMCs, obtained after 36 months of ibrutinib treatment. This TCR came from a human donor with chronic lymphocytic leukemia. The chain recombines TRBV15 with TRBJ2-5; possibly TRBD1 for D (5 bases). The DNA end favors TRBJ2-7, so the J call may be wrong. Written as DNA, the CDR3 is TGTGCCACCAGCAGAGAATTAAACAGGTTCTACGAGCAGTACTTC. This sequence encodes CATSRELNRFYEQYF.